The text below deals with one TCR beta chain. Its antigen is not identified. The sample comes from a study of human versus mouse CDR3 diversity and MHC coevolution. Overall study: Valid reads per sample ranged from about 5.5 x 10^6 to 1.6 x 10^7.

This CDR3 region has 15 residues. V lost 3 bases and J lost 0; bases outside the gene matches: 3. Germline V gene data show CDR1 as ENHRY and CDR2 as SYGVKD. General study results and limits: Human CDR3s averaged more deletions and insertions than mouse CDR3s. Roughly 1.5 million TCR beta clonotypes were estimated for humans, the largest repertoire.

Naive CD4 T cells were sorted as CD45RO-negative, CD62L-positive. Clones were read by immunoSEQ multiplex PCR, and TCRdb kept only the in-frame ones, dropping some. The table shows 45,000 to 75,000 clones, with over 90% occurring only once. This clonotype was obtained from a person aged 60 to 70 in good health. This chain joins TRBV10-3 and TRBJ2-5; 8 bases agree with TRBD1. Sequencing was done on a sample of naive CD4+ T cells from blood. The sample's subset: CD45RO-negative CD62L-positive naive CD4 T cells. CDR3 amino acids: CAISDSQGDQETQYF. In nucleotides, the CDR3 is TGTGCCATCAGTGACTCACAGGGGGACCAAGAGACCCAGTACTTC.